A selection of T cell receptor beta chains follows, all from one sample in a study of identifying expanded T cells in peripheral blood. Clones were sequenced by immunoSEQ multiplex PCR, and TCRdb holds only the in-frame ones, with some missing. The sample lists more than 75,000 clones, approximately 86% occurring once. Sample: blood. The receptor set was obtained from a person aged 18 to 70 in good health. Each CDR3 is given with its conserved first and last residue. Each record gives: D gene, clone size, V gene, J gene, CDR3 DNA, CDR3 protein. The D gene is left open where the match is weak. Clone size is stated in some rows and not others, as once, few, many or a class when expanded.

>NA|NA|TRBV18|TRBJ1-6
TGTGCCAGCTCCATCTCTTCACCTGAGTCACCCCTCCACTTT
CASSISSPESPLHF
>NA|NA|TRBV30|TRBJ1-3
TGTGCCTGGAACGGGGTAGGAGGCAGCTCTGGAAACACCATATATTTT
CAWNGVGGSSGNTIYF
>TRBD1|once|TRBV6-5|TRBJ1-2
TGTGCCAGCAGTTACTCGTTACAGGGGGCGACGGAGGGCTACACCTTC
CASSYSLQGATEGYTF
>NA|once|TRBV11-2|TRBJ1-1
TGTGCCAGCACCCGACTCGGGCCTGAAGCTTTCTTT
CASTRLGPEAFF
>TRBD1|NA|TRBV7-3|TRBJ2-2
TGTGCCAGCAGCCCCGGGACAGGGCTCACCGGGGAGCTGTTTTTT
CASSPGTGLTGELFF
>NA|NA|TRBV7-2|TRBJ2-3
TGTGCCAGCAGCCCAGTCAGGGCCCCCACAGATACGCAGTATTTT
CASSPVRAPTDTQYF
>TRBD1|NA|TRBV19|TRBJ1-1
TGTGCCAGTAGTAATCCAGGGGGCACTGAAGCTTTCTTT
CASSNPGGTEAFF
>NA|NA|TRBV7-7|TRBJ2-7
TGTGCCAGCAGCTTAGGTAACGATTACGAGCAGTACTTC
CASSLGNDYEQYF
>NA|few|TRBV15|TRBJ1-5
TGTGCCACCAGCAGATTGCCCTATAGCAATCAGCCCCAGCATTTT
CATSRLPYSNQPQHF
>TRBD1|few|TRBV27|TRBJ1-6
TGTGCCAGCAGATCCCCATCCCGGGACAGGGGTCCACCCCTCCACTTT
CASRSPSRDRGPPLHF
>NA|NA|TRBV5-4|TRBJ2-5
TGTGCCAGCAGCTTGGATCCAGGAGTACAAGAGACCCAGTACTTC
CASSLDPGVQETQYF
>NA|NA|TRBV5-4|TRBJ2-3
TGTGCCAGCAGCTTGGGTTCGACCGGGGCCTATAGCACAGATACGCAGTATTTT
CASSLGSTGAYSTDTQYF
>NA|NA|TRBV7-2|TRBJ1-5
TGTGCCAGCAGCACAAGACAGGCGGGTTTTTCGGATCAGCCCCAGCATTTT
CASSTRQAGFSDQPQHF
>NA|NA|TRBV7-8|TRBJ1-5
TGTGCCAGCAGCTCAGGGGATAGCAATCAGCCCCAGCATTTT
CASSSGDSNQPQHF
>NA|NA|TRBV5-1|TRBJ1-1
TGCGCCAGCAGCTCTACTGATCTGAACACTGAAGCTTTCTTT
CASSSTDLNTEAFF
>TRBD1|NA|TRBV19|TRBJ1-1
TGTGCCAGTCGTGAGGGACAGACATTGAACACTGAAGCTTTCTTT
CASREGQTLNTEAFF